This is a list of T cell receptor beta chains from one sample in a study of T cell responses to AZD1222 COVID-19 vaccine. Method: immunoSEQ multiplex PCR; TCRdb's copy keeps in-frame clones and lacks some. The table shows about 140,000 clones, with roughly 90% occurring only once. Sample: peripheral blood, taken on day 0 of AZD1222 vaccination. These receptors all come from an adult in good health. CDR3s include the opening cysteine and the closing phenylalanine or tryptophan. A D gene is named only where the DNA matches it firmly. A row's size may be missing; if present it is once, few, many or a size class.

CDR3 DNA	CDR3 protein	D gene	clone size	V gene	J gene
TGTGCCAGCAGGACACCGGGAGCGGGCGACAACTATGGCTACACCTTC	CASRTPGAGDNYGYTF	NA	NA	TRBV9	TRBJ1-2
TGTGCCAGTGTTCGTGTACAGGGACGTCCTGGGGCTGAAGCTTTCTTT	CASVRVQGRPGAEAFF	NA	NA	TRBV19	TRBJ1-1
TGTGCCAGCAGCTTATGGGCAGAGTCGACCGGGGAGCTGTTTTTT	CASSLWAESTGELFF	NA	NA	TRBV7-2	TRBJ2-2
TGTGCCAGCAGTTTTTCCCAGGGTAAAGCTTTCTTT	CASSFSQGKAFF	NA	NA	TRBV27	TRBJ1-1
TGTGCCAGCAGCTTACAGGAGAACTATGGCTACACCTTC	CASSLQENYGYTF	NA	NA	TRBV7-9	TRBJ1-2
TGTGCCAGCTCACCCCTGAACACTGAAGCTTTCTTT	CASSPLNTEAFF	NA	NA	TRBV18	TRBJ1-1
TGTGCCAGCAGCTCCTGGACAGGGGGCAATCAGCCCCAGCATTTT	CASSSWTGGNQPQHF	TRBD1	NA	TRBV5-5	TRBJ1-5
TGTGCCAGCAGTGTAGACAGCTACAATGAGCAGTTCTTC	CASSVDSYNEQFF	NA	NA	TRBV6-1	TRBJ2-1
TGTGCCAGCAGCATGAGAACCGGGACATTGAACACTGAAGCTTTCTTT	CASSMRTGTLNTEAFF	NA	NA	TRBV7-9	TRBJ1-1
TGTGCCAGCAGCGGACAGACAGTCCCCACTGAAGCTTTCTTT	CASSGQTVPTEAFF	NA	NA	TRBV5-6	TRBJ1-1
TGTGCCAGCAGCCAAGAGGCGCGTTCGAGTAGTAAGGGAGCTTTCTTT	CASSQEARSSSKGAFF	NA	NA	TRBV14	TRBJ1-1
TGTGCCAGCAGCTCCTGGGCTAGCGGGGGGACAGATACGCAGTATTTT	CASSSWASGGTDTQYF	TRBD2	NA	TRBV7-9	TRBJ2-3
TGTGCCAGCAGCTTTGACGCTAGCGTGACAGATACGCAGTATTTT	CASSFDASVTDTQYF	NA	NA	TRBV11-2	TRBJ2-3
TGTGCCAGCAGCCAAGAAAGGTCAGACCCTGGAAACACCATATATTTT	CASSQERSDPGNTIYF	NA	NA	TRBV4-2	TRBJ1-3
TGCGCCAGCGGAAACCAGGGGGGTGAGGATGGCTACACCTTC	CASGNQGGEDGYTF	TRBD1	NA	TRBV5-1	TRBJ1-2
TGTGCCAGCAGTTACTCGAGGAGGGAGTGGGACTATGGCTACACCTTC	CASSYSRREWDYGYTF	NA	NA	TRBV6-5	TRBJ1-2
TGTGCCAGCAGCGAAGCGGCAGATACGCAGTATTTT	CASSEAADTQYF	NA	NA	TRBV25-1	TRBJ2-3
TGTGCCAGCAGCGTAGCTAGAGGGCAGGGCAACGACAATGAGCAGTTCTTC	CASSVARGQGNDNEQFF	NA	NA	TRBV9	TRBJ2-1
TGCAGCGGGCTAATTTCGGGGACAGGGGGGCGTGTGAACACTGAAGCTTTCTTT	CSGLISGTGGRVNTEAFF	TRBD1	NA	TRBV29-1	TRBJ1-1
TGCGCCAGCACCAACCAAGTTGGGACACAGAACACTGAAGCTTTCTTT	CASTNQVGTQNTEAFF	NA	NA	TRBV4-3	TRBJ1-1
TGTGCCAGCAGCGGACAGGGAAGTGGGGCTAATGAAAAACTGTTTTTT	CASSGQGSGANEKLFF	TRBD1	NA	TRBV3-1/TRBV3-2	TRBJ1-4
TGCGCCAGCAGTCGCACCCGGAACACTGAAGCTTTCTTT	CASSRTRNTEAFF	NA	NA	TRBV10-1	TRBJ1-1
TGTGCCAGCTCACCAGTAGCGGGGACAGATACGCAGTATTTT	CASSPVAGTDTQYF	TRBD2	NA	TRBV18	TRBJ2-3
TGTGCCAGCAGCTTAGGCAGGGAAGTCAATGGCTACACCTTC	CASSLGREVNGYTF	NA	NA	TRBV7-9	TRBJ1-2
TGTGCCAGCACCATAGGCCCCAGACCCTACGAGCAGTACTTC	CASTIGPRPYEQYF	NA	NA	TRBV28	TRBJ2-7
TGCAGTGCTAGTCGGCAGGGTGGTACCGGGGAGCTGTTTTTT	CSASRQGGTGELFF	NA	NA	TRBV20-1	TRBJ2-2
TGTGCCAGCAGCTTAGCTGCGGGGGACTATGGCTACACCTTC	CASSLAAGDYGYTF	NA	NA	TRBV7-2	TRBJ1-2
TGTGCCAGCACCCCGCTCGTCTCTGGGGCCAACGTCCTGACTTTC	CASTPLVSGANVLTF	NA	NA	TRBV6-5	TRBJ2-6
TGTGCCAGCAGCCCAAAATATAGGACAGGAACCTACGAGCAGTACTTC	CASSPKYRTGTYEQYF	TRBD1	NA	TRBV13	TRBJ2-7
TGTGCCAGTAGGGCGAACGACAGGCGCTCCTACAATGAGCAGTTCTTC	CASRANDRRSYNEQFF	NA	once	TRBV19	TRBJ2-1
TGTGCCAGCAGCCAAGATACGACAGGAGGGGGCTACACCTTC	CASSQDTTGGGYTF	NA	NA	TRBV3-1/TRBV3-2	TRBJ1-2
TGTGCCAGCAGCGAACGTGGACAGGGAGGAGACACCGGGGAGCTGTTTTTT	CASSERGQGGDTGELFF	TRBD1	NA	TRBV9	TRBJ2-2
TGTGCCAGCAGTGCTCGAACAGGGATAGGGTCCTCAGGAGCTTTCTTT	CASSARTGIGSSGAFF	NA	once	TRBV27	TRBJ1-1
TGTGCCAGCCGGACAGGGCCCTGGATGAACACTGAAGCTTTCTTT	CASRTGPWMNTEAFF	TRBD1	NA	TRBV27	TRBJ1-1
TGTGCCAGCAGTCCCGACCAAACCGCCTACAATGAGCAGTTCTTC	CASSPDQTAYNEQFF	NA	NA	TRBV27	TRBJ2-1
TGTGCCAGCAGCAATCTTGGGACTGCCGGAAACACCATATATTTT	CASSNLGTAGNTIYF	NA	once	TRBV9	TRBJ1-3
TGTGCCAGCAGCTTACTCCGGACAGCCGCCTATGGCTACACCTTC	CASSLLRTAAYGYTF	NA	NA	TRBV11-2	TRBJ1-2
TGTGCCAGCAGTTCAGTAATCAGTGAAGCTTTCTTT	CASSSVISEAFF	NA	NA	TRBV27	TRBJ1-1
TGTGCCAGCAGCCGGGACAGGGAAGTGGAAAAACTGTTTTTT	CASSRDREVEKLFF	TRBD1	NA	TRBV28	TRBJ1-4
TGTGCCAGCAGTGAAACGGTTTACAGGAGCTATGGCTACACCTTC	CASSETVYRSYGYTF	NA	once	TRBV6-1	TRBJ1-2
TGTGCCAGCAGTGTCACGGGGGCAGGACTCACAGATACGCAGTATTTT	CASSVTGAGLTDTQYF	NA	NA	TRBV28	TRBJ2-3
TGTGCCAGCAGGCGGTCAGGAGCTCTCAATCAGCCCCAGCATTTT	CASRRSGALNQPQHF	NA	NA	TRBV5-5	TRBJ1-5
TGTGCCAGCAGCGAACTACAGGGCTCGAGCTATGGCTACACCTTC	CASSELQGSSYGYTF	NA	once	TRBV9	TRBJ1-2
TGTGCCAGCACACCGGGACCGACTAATGAAAAACTGTTTTTT	CASTPGPTNEKLFF	NA	once	TRBV9	TRBJ1-4
TGTGCCAGCAGCTCCCAAGTGAACACTGAAGCTTTCTTT	CASSSQVNTEAFF	NA	NA	TRBV7-9	TRBJ1-1
TGTGCCAGCAGCTTAGCGCGAAGCGCCGGGAATCAGCCCCAGCATTTT	CASSLARSAGNQPQHF	NA	NA	TRBV7-2	TRBJ1-5
TGCGCCAGCAGCTTGTTCGGCAGCCTGAACACTGAAGCTTTCTTT	CASSLFGSLNTEAFF	NA	few	TRBV5-1	TRBJ1-1
TGTGCCAGCAGCCCAAAGGGTTCGAACACTGAAGCTTTCTTT	CASSPKGSNTEAFF	NA	NA	TRBV3-1/TRBV3-2	TRBJ1-1
TGTGCCAGCAGTTTATCGGGAAAGGTGGGCAATCAGCCCCAGCATTTT	CASSLSGKVGNQPQHF	NA	once	TRBV27	TRBJ1-5
TGTGCCAGCAGCTTAGGTTTTAATTCACCCCTCCACTTT	CASSLGFNSPLHF	NA	NA	TRBV7-2	TRBJ1-6
TGCAGCGTCTCCACCGACAGCACAGATACGCAGTATTTT	CSVSTDSTDTQYF	NA	NA	TRBV29-1	TRBJ2-3
TGTGCCATCAGTGAGTCGACAGGGGGCGAGTATGGCTACACCTTC	CAISESTGGEYGYTF	TRBD1	NA	TRBV10-3	TRBJ1-2
TGTGCCAGCAGCGTAACAGTCGGGGAGCTGTTTTTT	CASSVTVGELFF	NA	NA	TRBV9	TRBJ2-2
TGTGCCAGCAGCTCAACCCGAGGACAGGGTAATGAAGCTTTCTTT	CASSSTRGQGNEAFF	TRBD1	few	TRBV7-9	TRBJ1-1